The 32 T cell receptor beta chains presented below share a single source sample, sequenced in a study of blood T cell repertoires in COVID-19. Only in-frame clones appear in the TCRdb table, and some are missing; sequencing was by immunoSEQ multiplex PCR. The sample lists about 110,000 clones; about four fifths were seen once. Material: peripheral blood. These receptors were collected from a woman aged 60-75 years with acute or convalescent COVID-19.

V is TRBV6-1 and J is TRBJ1-4; D might be TRBD1 (5 bases). With 2 bases removed from V and 8 bases from J, the gap between germline ends came to 18 bases. Germline assignment: CDR1 MNHNS and CDR2 SASEGT. This CDR3 is built from 16 residues. The CDR3 coding sequence is TGTGCCAGCAGTGAAAGGAGGAGGGGTCTGGGGGAAAAACTGTTTTTT. Translation gives CASSERRRGLGEKLFF.

The J gene is TRBJ1-2, the V gene TRBV3-1 (or the pseudogene TRBV3-2); D unclear. The germline V gene has CDR1 LGHDT and CDR2 YNNKEL (reference sequence). The CDR3 spans 13 residues. Trimming shortened V by 0 bases and J by 8 bases, and 10 bases separated the two germline ends. This CDR3 reads CASSQERVRGYTF. CDR3 DNA: TGTGCCAGCAGCCAAGAGAGGGTTCGGGGCTACACCTTC.

The chain links TRBV6-5 to TRBJ1-1; 7 nucleotides match TRBD1. CDR1 MNHEY and CDR2 SVGAGI come from the germline V gene. There are 15 residues in the CDR3. The V gene end was trimmed by 8 bases and the J gene end by 1 base; junction bases not matched to a gene: 10. CDR3: CASSGPGQQNTEAFF. CDR3 DNA sequence: TGTGCCAGCTCCGGACCGGGACAGCAGAACACTGAAGCTTTCTTT.

This chain uses TRBV6-6 with TRBJ1-2; D ambiguous. Germline assignment: CDR1 MNHNY and CDR2 SVGAGI (reference sequence). Trimming removed 2 bases at V and 8 bases at J, with 6 bases between. There are 11 residues in the CDR3. CDR3 coding DNA: TGTGCCAGCAGTTACGAGGGAGGCTACACCTTC. Protein: CASSYEGGYTF.

The V gene is TRBV18, the J gene TRBJ1-5; 8 positions match TRBD1. The V and J ends lost 4 bases and 0 bases, in that order; junction bases with no gene match: 5. Per germline, CDR1 KGHSH and CDR2 LQKENI. The CDR3 extends over 16 amino acids. DNA for the CDR3: TGTGCCAGCTCACTATCCGGGACAGGTAGCAATCAGCCCCAGCATTTT. Amino acid sequence: CASSLSGTGSNQPQHF.

The rearrangement uses TRBV2 and TRBJ2-2; 10 bases align to TRBD2. Unmatched junction bases numbered 3, after V lost 6 bases and J lost 5 bases. In germline, CDR1 is SNHLY, CDR2 FYNNEI. This CDR3 region has 14 residues. CDR3 sequence: CASRVSGRTGELFF. As DNA, the CDR3 is TGTGCCAGCAGGGTTAGCGGGAGGACCGGGGAGCTGTTTTTT.

J is TRBJ1-6 and V is TRBV6-2 or TRBV6-3; 7 nucleotides line up with TRBD1. V lost 2 bases and J lost 10; bases outside the gene matches: 5. This CDR3 region has 14 residues. The germline V gene encodes CDR1 MNHEY and CDR2 SVGEGT. DNA for the CDR3: TGTGCCAGCAGTTACGCAGGGGGTTCCTCACCCCTCCACTTT. It codes for CASSYAGGSSPLHF.

The chain's CDR3 is CASSLALAAQETQYF. The CDR3 bases are TGCGCCAGCAGCTTGGCGCTAGCAGCCCAAGAGACCCAGTACTTC. J is TRBJ2-5 and V is TRBV5-1; TRBD2 is a possible D gene (5 bases). Germline V CDR1 and CDR2: SGHRS, YFSETQ. CDR3 size: 15 residues. Trimming cost V 0 bases and J 1 base, with 10 bases left between them.

This chain connects TRBV30 to TRBJ1-5; tentative D call: TRBD1 (5 bases). Trimming cost V 3 bases and J 3 bases, with 15 bases left between them. The CDR3 length is 15 residues. Germline-derived CDR1 and CDR2 are GTSNPN and SVGIG (reference sequence). The CDR3 protein is CAWRLSNGHNQPQHF. DNA for the CDR3: TGTGCCTGGAGGCTAAGCAACGGACACAATCAGCCCCAGCATTTT.

The chain links TRBV21-1 to TRBJ2-2; TRBD2, the D gene given by the table, was not confirmed from the DNA. TRBV21-1 is described as a pseudogene. CDR3 length: 14 amino acids. As DNA, the CDR3 is TGTGCCAGCAGCAAAGATTATCGGACCGGGGAGCTGTTTTTT. Translation gives CASSKDYRTGELFF.

The rearrangement uses TRBV5-6 and TRBJ1-3, with D perhaps matching TRBD1 (5 bases). The CDR3 totals 14 residues. Germline CDR1 and CDR2: SGHDT and YYEEEE. Trimming removed 2 bases at V and 3 bases at J, with 9 bases between. CDR3 DNA: TGTGCCAGCAGCTTAAGGGGCTATGGAAACACCATATATTTT. Protein sequence: CASSLRGYGNTIYF.

This clone appeared a single time. The chain joins TRBV5-1 to TRBJ2-5; TRBD2 agrees at 7 bases. The germline V gene has CDR1 SGHRS and CDR2 YFSETQ. CDR3 size: 14 residues. Germline trimming cut 3 bases from V and 0 bases from J; bases unmatched to any gene: 2. In DNA, the CDR3 is TGCGCCAGCAGCTGGGGAGGGAACCAAGAGACCCAGTACTTC. Amino acids: CASSWGGNQETQYF. Drawing the rest from reference TRBV5-1 and TRBJ2-5, the complete variable domain is KAGVTQTPRYLIKTRGQQVTLSCSPISGHRSVSWYQQTPGQGLQFLFEYFSETQRNKGNFPGRFSGRQFSNSRSEMNVSTLELGDSALYLCASSWGGNQETQYFGPGTRLLVL.

The rearrangement links TRBV15 to TRBJ1-2, with D possibly matching TRBD1 (6 bases). The CDR3 extends over 14 amino acids. Germline lookup yields CDR1 LNHNV and CDR2 YYDKDF (reference sequence). Trimming took 3 bases from V and 1 from J, leaving 9 bases between them. This CDR3 is CATSRDSHNYGYTF. The CDR3, as DNA: TGTGCCACCAGCAGGGACAGTCATAACTATGGCTACACCTTC. The entire variable domain, with the rest obtained from reference TRBV15 and TRBJ1-2, is as follows: DAMVIQNPRYQVTQFGKPVTLSCSQTLNHNVMYWYQQKSSQAPKLLFHYYDKDFNNEADTPDNFQSRRPNTSFCFLDIRSPGLGDTAMYLCATSRDSHNYGYTFGSGTRLTVV.

The V call is TRBV27, the J call TRBJ2-7; 13 bases are a match to TRBD2. J was trimmed by 5 bases and V by 7 bases; bases with no gene match: 5. This CDR3 has 14 residues. Per germline, CDR1 MNHEY and CDR2 SMNVEV (reference sequence). The CDR3 region has the DNA TGTGCCAGCACACTAGCGGGAGGGCACCACGAGCAGTACTTC. This codes for CASTLAGGHHEQYF.

The chain combines TRBV6-6 with TRBJ2-1; 10 bases line up with TRBD2. The CDR3 runs to 16 residues. The germline CDR1 and CDR2 sequences are MNHNY and SVGAGI (reference sequence). V was clipped by 6 bases and J by 6 bases; unmatched bases: 11. CDR3 in DNA: TGTGCCAGCAGCTACACTAGCGGGATAGGGGTCAATGAGCAGTTCTTC. This translates into CASSYTSGIGVNEQFF.

The gene calls are TRBV5-5 and TRBJ2-2; a weak D match, TRBD1 (6 bases). Looked up from germline, CDR1 is SGHKS and CDR2 is YYEKEE (reference sequence). This CDR3 has 16 residues. Trimming stripped 3 bases from V and 5 bases from J, with 17 bases between. The CDR3 loop is CASSWIGGVETGELFF. The CDR3 coding sequence is TGTGCCAGCAGCTGGATAGGGGGAGTTGAAACCGGGGAGCTGTTTTTT.

For this clone: A far more abundant clone sits one base away, making this likely a read error. The rearrangement uses TRBV5-1 and TRBJ2-6; tentative D call: TRBD1 (5 bases). From germline, CDR1 is SGHRS and CDR2 YFSETQ. The CDR3 runs 16 residues. The chain's CDR3 is CASCLELGPGANVLTF. CDR3 nucleotides: TGCGCCAGCTGCTTGGAGCTGGGGCCTGGGGCCAACGTCCTGACTTTC.

There are many counts of this clone. V usage is TRBV2 and J usage is TRBJ2-1; D not resolved. This CDR3 comprises 11 residues. The V and J ends lost 6 bases and 10 bases respectively, with 10 bases between them. From germline, CDR1 is SNHLY and CDR2 FYNNEI. The CDR3 loop reads CASSAGSEQFF. In DNA form, the CDR3 reads TGTGCCAGCAGCGCCGGGTCCGAGCAGTTCTTC.

The chain joins TRBV2 to TRBJ2-7; weak D call: TRBD2 (6 bases). CDR3 size: 15 residues. Germline V gives CDR1 SNHLY, CDR2 FYNNEI. The ends were cut back, 3 bases at V and 2 bases at J, with 14 bases in the middle. DNA of the CDR3: TGTGCCAGCAGTGAGAGAGGACTACCGACCTACGAGCAGTACTTC. Translating it yields CASSERGLPTYEQYF. Looking up the rest from reference TRBV2 and TRBJ2-7 gives the full variable domain: EPEVTQTPSHQVTQMGQEVILRCVPISNHLYFYWYRQILGQKVEFLVSFYNNEISEKSEIFDDQFSVERPDGSNFTLKIRSTKLEDSAMYFCASSERGLPTYEQYFGPGTRLTVT.

The CDR3, as DNA: TGTGCCAGCAGTTACTGGCAGGGGGCTGGGGAGCAGTACTTC. This codes for CASSYWQGAGEQYF. The genes are TRBV6-5 and TRBJ2-7; TRBD1 aligns across 8 bases. Germline V gene data show CDR1 as MNHEY and CDR2 as SVGAGI. This CDR3 is built from 14 residues. After removal of 1 base from V and 7 bases from J, the junction contained 6 bases not matched to a gene.

The chain links TRBV19 to TRBJ1-1; D is ambiguous. V lost 8 bases and J 1 base, leaving 11 bases between the germline ends. Germline CDR1 is LNHDA and CDR2 is SQIVND (reference sequence). The CDR3 has 13 amino acids. The CDR3 nucleotides read TGTGCCAGTTCTAGGACTTCGAACACTGAAGCTTTCTTT. This encodes CASSRTSNTEAFF. The full variable domain, completed using reference TRBV19 and TRBJ1-1, is DGGITQSPKYLFRKEGQNVTLSCEQNLNHDAMYWYRQDPGQGLRLIYYSQIVNDFQKGDIAEGYSVSREKKESFPLTVTSAQKNPTAFYLCASSRTSNTEAFFGQGTRLTVV.

This rearrangement joins TRBV5-1 to TRBJ2-7; 10 nucleotides match TRBD1. Losses at the gene ends were 4 bases for V and 2 bases for J; bases not matched to a gene: 9. Germline V gene lookup returns CDR1 SGHRS and CDR2 YFSETQ. This CDR3 region has 16 residues. CDR3 nucleotides: TGCGCCAGCAGCCCATCCTCCGGGACAGGGGCCTACGAGCAGTACTTC. Its translation: CASSPSSGTGAYEQYF.

This clone appeared once. The chain is built from TRBV7-3 and TRBJ2-1; 8 positions agree with TRBD2. The J segment lost 8 bases and the V segment lost 5 bases, leaving 5 bases of the junction unmatched. This CDR3 contains 13 residues. Germline values: CDR1 SGHTA, CDR2 FQGTGA. The CDR3 DNA reads TGTGCCAGCAGCGCGACTAGCGTCGATGAGCAGTTCTTC. Its translation: CASSATSVDEQFF.

The V and J genes are TRBV18 and TRBJ2-7; 7 nucleotides match TRBD1. Per the germline V gene, CDR1 is KGHSH and CDR2 is LQKENI. V dropped 6 bases and J dropped 1; count of bases not matched to a gene: 3. This CDR3 has 13 amino acids. Here the CDR3 DNA reads TGTGCCAGCTCCCAGGGACAGTCCTACGAGCAGTACTTC. Translation gives CASSQGQSYEQYF.

The count of this clone is one. J is TRBJ2-5 and V is TRBV10-1; 9 bases fit TRBD2. The CDR3 is 15 residues long. V trimming: 4 bases; J trimming: 4 bases; junction bases outside the gene matches: 7. CDR1 is WNHNN, CDR2 SYGVQD, per germline (reference sequence). CDR3 nucleotides: TGCGCCAGCAGTGGACGCGGGAGGGCCCGAGAGACCCAGTACTTC. It encodes CASSGRGRARETQYF.

The gene calls are TRBV11-2 and TRBJ1-2; D gene unclear. The germline V gene encodes CDR1 SGHAT and CDR2 FQNNGV. V lost 0 bases and J 3 bases, leaving 11 bases between the germline ends. This CDR3 comprises 15 residues. CDR3 residues: CASSLDLGVHYGYTF. Written as DNA, the CDR3 is TGTGCCAGCAGCTTAGATCTGGGCGTCCACTATGGCTACACCTTC. The full variable domain, rest sourced from reference TRBV11-2 and TRBJ1-2, is EAGVAQSPRYKIIEKRQSVAFWCNPISGHATLYWYQQILGQGPKLLIQFQNNGVVDDSQLPKDRFSAERLKGVDSTLKIQPAKLEDSAVYLCASSLDLGVHYGYTFGSGTRLTVV.

This sequence joins TRBV6-4 and TRBJ2-3, with 7 bases lining up with TRBD2. Looked up from germline, CDR1 is MRHNA and CDR2 is SNTAGT. The length of the CDR3 is 16 residues. J lost 2 bases, V lost 3 bases, and 8 bases had no gene match. The CDR3 loop is CASSEGLAAATDTQYF. DNA of the CDR3: TGTGCCAGCAGTGAGGGGCTAGCGGCAGCCACAGATACGCAGTATTTT.

The chain couples TRBV6-1 to TRBJ1-1, with a weak D call TRBD1 (6 bases). This CDR3 has 12 residues. The germline gives CDR1 MNHNS, CDR2 SASEGT. V gave up 3 bases and J gave up 7 bases, with 9 bases separating them. CDR3 residues: CASSENRVEAFF. CDR3 coding DNA: TGTGCCAGCAGTGAGAACAGGGTTGAAGCTTTCTTT.

The CDR3 DNA follows: TGCGCCAGCAGCTGGGGGTTTAGCGGGAGCCGAGACACCGGGGAGCTGTTTTTT. Its translation is CASSWGFSGSRDTGELFF. The rearrangement links TRBV5-1 to TRBJ2-2; 9 nucleotides agree with TRBD2. With 3 bases clipped from V and 3 bases from J, the junction kept 12 bases outside the gene matches. This CDR3 has 18 residues. The germline gives CDR1 SGHRS, CDR2 YFSETQ.

The chain recombines TRBV11-2 with TRBJ2-7; 10 nucleotides align to TRBD1. Trimming at V came to 5 bases and at J to 6 bases, leaving 4 bases not matched to a gene. The CDR3 consists of 13 residues. Germline V gene sequence: CDR1 SGHAT, CDR2 FQNNGV. The CDR3 region is CASSRDRGIEQYF. CDR3 nucleotide sequence: TGTGCCAGCAGCCGGGACAGGGGCATCGAGCAGTACTTC. Based on the CDR3 plus reference TRBV11-2 and TRBJ2-7, the full variable domain is EAGVAQSPRYKIIEKRQSVAFWCNPISGHATLYWYQQILGQGPKLLIQFQNNGVVDDSQLPKDRFSAERLKGVDSTLKIQPAKLEDSAVYLCASSRDRGIEQYFGPGTRLTVT.

This chain connects TRBV27 to TRBJ1-4; TRBD1 agrees at 8 bases. Germline CDR1 MNHEY, CDR2 SMNVEV (reference sequence). The CDR3 has 15 amino acids. Trimming cost V 8 bases and J 7 bases; bases outside gene matches: 12. CDR3 residues: CASRPARGRIEKLFF. In DNA, the CDR3 is TGTGCCAGCCGACCTGCCAGGGGGCGCATTGAAAAACTGTTTTTT.

CDR3 in amino acids: CASSPLRTSGRLRETQYF. The CDR3 DNA is TGTGCCAGCAGTCCTCTCCGGACTAGCGGGAGACTTAGGGAGACCCAGTACTTC. This sequence joins TRBV28 and TRBJ2-5; 13 bases are shared with TRBD2. The CDR3 spans 18 residues. V trimming: 5 bases; J trimming: 5 bases; junction bases outside the gene matches: 14. From germline, CDR1 is MDHEN and CDR2 SYDVKM.